These T cell receptor beta chains were read from a single sample in a study of blood T cell repertoires in COVID-19. Sequenced by immunoSEQ multiplex PCR; TCRdb stores in-frame clones only, minus some. The sample includes a few hundred thousand clones, 70% to 85% of them seen just once. Sequencing was performed on PBMCs or T cells enriched from blood (not recorded which). The source is a woman aged 40 to 49 with acute COVID-19. Both conserved end residues are part of each CDR3. D genes are given only for firm matches. Part of the rows lack a size; the others show once, few, many or a class for expanded clones.

j_call v_call d_call clone_size cdr3_aa cdr3_nt
TRBJ2-7 TRBV11-2 TRBD2 - CASSWEIAGDSYEQYF TGTGCCAGCAGCTGGGAAATAGCGGGAGACTCCTACGAGCAGTACTTC
TRBJ1-1 TRBV27 - - CASSLRAGEAFF TGTGCCAGCAGTTTACGGGCAGGGGAAGCTTTCTTT
TRBJ1-3 TRBV3-1/TRBV3-2 - - CASSHHLDRLSGNTIYF TGTGCCAGCAGTCACCATTTAGACAGGCTCTCCGGAAACACCATATATTTT
TRBJ2-5 TRBV7-9 TRBD2 - CASRMGGAGGQETQYF TGTGCCAGCAGGATGGGAGGAGCGGGGGGTCAAGAGACCCAGTACTTC
TRBJ1-2 TRBV29-1 TRBD1 once CSAGRRGRYGYTF TGCAGCGCAGGACGGAGGGGGCGGTATGGCTACACCTTC
TRBJ2-1 TRBV19 TRBD2 - CASMSLAGAGINNEQFF TGTGCCAGTATGTCGCTAGCGGGAGCAGGGATCAACAATGAGCAGTTCTTC
TRBJ2-1 TRBV30 TRBD2 - CAWSVGGGGHEQFF TGTGCCTGGAGTGTAGGCGGGGGGGGCCATGAGCAGTTCTTC
TRBJ1-3 TRBV10-3 TRBD1 - CAISDTGVSDTIYF TGTGCCATCAGTGATACAGGGGTTTCAGACACCATATATTTT
TRBJ1-5 TRBV12-3/TRBV12-4 - few CATGQFSNQPQHF TGTGCCACCGGACAGTTTTCCAATCAGCCCCAGCATTTT
TRBJ1-3 TRBV5-1 TRBD1 - CASSPGQGFFSGNTIYF TGCGCCAGCAGCCCGGGACAGGGCTTCTTCTCTGGAAACACCATATATTTT
TRBJ1-4 TRBV7-9 TRBD1 - CASRKTGSNEKLFF TGTGCCAGCAGAAAGACAGGGTCAAATGAAAAACTGTTTTTT
TRBJ1-6 TRBV23-1 - - CASSHLDMGNSPLHF TGCGCCAGCAGTCATCTCGACATGGGTAATTCACCCCTCCACTTT
TRBJ2-2 TRBV18 - - CASSYDKQGPNTGELFF TGTGCCAGTTCCTACGATAAACAGGGCCCAAACACCGGGGAGCTGTTTTTT
TRBJ1-6 TRBV7-9 - once CASSFTRGNSPLHF TGTGCCAGCAGCTTTACAAGGGGGAATTCACCCCTCCACTTT
TRBJ2-5 TRBV7-2 - - CASSPSWRGGKTQYF TGTGCCAGCAGCCCCAGCTGGAGGGGTGGAAAGACCCAGTACTTC
TRBJ1-1 TRBV30 TRBD1 - CAWSAGTGKIMNTEAFF TGTGCCTGGAGTGCGGGGACAGGGAAAATTATGAACACTGAAGCTTTCTTT
TRBJ2-1 TRBV5-6 - - CASRKRPGNEQFF TGTGCCAGCAGAAAAAGACCGGGCAATGAGCAGTTCTTC
TRBJ2-1 TRBV19 TRBD1 - CASSIPGQFSPGYNEQFF TGTGCCAGTAGTATCCCGGGACAGTTCTCCCCTGGGTACAATGAGCAGTTCTTC
TRBJ1-5 TRBV4-1 - few CASSQRGLGNQPQHF TGCGCCAGCAGCCAGCGAGGCCTGGGCAATCAGCCCCAGCATTTT
TRBJ2-1 TRBV19 - - CASSMELVYNEQFF TGTGCCAGTAGTATGGAGCTTGTTTACAATGAGCAGTTCTTC
TRBJ2-2 TRBV7-3 - - CASSLTPGGLGSPGELFF TGTGCCAGCAGCTTAACGCCAGGGGGACTCGGGAGTCCCGGGGAGCTGTTTTTT
TRBJ1-2 TRBV6-5 - - CASSSTGLYGYTF TGTGCCAGCAGCTCTACAGGGCTCTATGGCTACACCTTC
TRBJ1-2 TRBV6-1 - - CASSDRGSGGLYGYTF TGTGCCAGCAGTGACAGGGGAAGTGGTGGCCTATATGGCTACACCTTC
TRBJ2-5 TRBV11-2 TRBD2 few CASSSPAGGPGLGTQYF TGTGCCAGCAGCTCCCCGGCGGGGGGCCCGGGGTTAGGTACCCAGTACTTC
TRBJ1-1 TRBV3-1/TRBV3-2 - - CASSHPHGTEAFF TGTGCCAGCAGCCACCCACATGGCACTGAAGCTTTCTTT
TRBJ2-3 TRBV5-4 TRBD2 - CASSPLGLAGPTDTQYF TGTGCCAGCAGCCCCCTGGGACTAGCGGGACCCACAGATACGCAGTATTTT
TRBJ1-3 TRBV30 - - CAWSATGVFPSGNTIYF TGTGCCTGGAGTGCGACAGGAGTTTTCCCGTCTGGAAACACCATATATTTT
TRBJ1-6 TRBV9 TRBD1 few CASSVGTGESSPLHF TGTGCCAGCAGCGTAGGGACAGGGGAGAGTTCACCCCTCCACTTT
TRBJ2-7 TRBV4-2 - - CASSQEGARYEQYF TGTGCCAGCAGCCAAGAGGGGGCCCGCTACGAGCAGTACTTC